The entry that follows covers one T cell receptor (beta chain) sequence. In germline, CDR1 is MNHEY, CDR2 SMNVEV (reference sequence). CDR3 length: 15 amino acids. V gave up 5 bases and J gave up 5 bases; unmatched junction bases: 11. The sample is drawn from a study of T cells after yellow fever vaccination. About the study: Fractions containing few cells were prepared with SMART-Seq v4 Ultra Low Input.

TCRdb processed the 5' RACE reads anew with MiXCR; each CDR3 protein has one entry. The table lists under 700,000 distinct CDR3 sequences, 17% of them singletons, with 15% to 20% in the top ten. The sequence came from a man between 18 and 29 years old who received the YFV17D yellow fever vaccine. The chain uses TRBV27 and TRBJ2-5; TRBD1 aligns across 7 bases. The sample was PBMCs, taken 5 days after the first yellow fever vaccination. CDR3 protein: CASSMTGPLGETQYF. The CDR3 bases are TGTGCCAGCAGTATGACAGGGCCGCTGGGGGAGACCCAGTACTTC.